The 2 T cell receptor beta chains below all came from one sample that was sequenced in a study of blood T cells in healthy people across ages. A second PCR of about 7 to 12 cycles used a sample-barcoded 5' primer and a J-beta primer mix. Each CDR3 protein is one row after TCRdb ran MiXCR on the 5' RACE reads. The sample has 1.8 million or so distinct CDR3 sequences, 35% to 50% seen once; the top ten hold about 21%. The sample consisted of blood. The receptors derive from a human donor in good health.

The chain carries TRBV7-2 and TRBJ1-2, with TRBD1 as a possible D gene (6 bases). This CDR3 comprises 15 residues. Trimming stripped 5 bases from V and 0 bases from J, with 13 bases between. In germline, CDR1 is SGHTA, CDR2 FQGNSA. The CDR3 sequence is CASSPDRDSNYGYTF. The CDR3 nucleotides are TGTGCCAGCAGCCCGGACAGAGATTCTAACTATGGCTACACCTTC.

The chain couples TRBV4-1 to TRBJ2-5; 7 nucleotides line up with TRBD2. Trimming at V came to 1 base and at J to 2 bases, leaving 7 bases not matched to a gene. The CDR3 spans 16 residues. Germline CDR1 and CDR2: MGHRA and YSYEKL. The CDR3 loop reads CASSQGLAAQQETQYF. CDR3 sequence (DNA): TGCGCCAGCAGCCAAGGGCTAGCGGCTCAACAAGAGACCCAGTACTTC.